The source of this T cell receptor (beta chain) is a study of T-cell reconstitution after alpha-beta-depleted transplantation in children. This sample's TCRbeta library carried unique molecular identifier barcodes. TCRdb independently ran MiXCR on the PCR reads; one entry per CDR3 protein. The table has roughly 180,000 distinct CDR3 sequences, more than 9.5% seen once. In its sample, this clonotype was seen many times. Trimming pared 10 bases from V and 3 bases from J, leaving 16 bases between. Germline V gene lookup returns CDR1 SEHNR and CDR2 FQNEAQ (reference sequence). The length of the CDR3 is 14 residues.

Specimen: PBMCs, collected before TCRalphabeta/CD19-depleted stem cell transplant. The gene calls are TRBV7-9 and TRBJ1-5; a weak D match, TRBD1 (6 bases). The receptor was derived from a boy aged 2 to 10 with acute myeloid leukemia, due to receive a stem cell transplant. CDR3 protein: CATRSGGPNQPQHF. CDR3 coding DNA: TGTGCCACTCGGAGCGGGGGCCCCAATCAGCCCCAGCATTTT.